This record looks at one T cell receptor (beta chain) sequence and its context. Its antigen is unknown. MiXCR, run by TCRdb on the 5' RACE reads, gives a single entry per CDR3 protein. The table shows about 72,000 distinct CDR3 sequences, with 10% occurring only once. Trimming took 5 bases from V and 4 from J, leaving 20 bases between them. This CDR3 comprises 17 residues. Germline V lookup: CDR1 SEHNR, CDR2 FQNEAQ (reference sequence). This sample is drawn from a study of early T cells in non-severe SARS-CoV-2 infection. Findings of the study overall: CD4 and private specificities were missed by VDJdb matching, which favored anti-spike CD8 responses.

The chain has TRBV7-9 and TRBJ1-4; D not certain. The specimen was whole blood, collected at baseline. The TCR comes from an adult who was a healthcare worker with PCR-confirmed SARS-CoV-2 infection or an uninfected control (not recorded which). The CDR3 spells CASSVGHTGSINEKLFF. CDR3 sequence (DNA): TGTGCCAGCAGCGTAGGCCACACGGGCAGTATTAATGAAAAACTGTTTTTT.